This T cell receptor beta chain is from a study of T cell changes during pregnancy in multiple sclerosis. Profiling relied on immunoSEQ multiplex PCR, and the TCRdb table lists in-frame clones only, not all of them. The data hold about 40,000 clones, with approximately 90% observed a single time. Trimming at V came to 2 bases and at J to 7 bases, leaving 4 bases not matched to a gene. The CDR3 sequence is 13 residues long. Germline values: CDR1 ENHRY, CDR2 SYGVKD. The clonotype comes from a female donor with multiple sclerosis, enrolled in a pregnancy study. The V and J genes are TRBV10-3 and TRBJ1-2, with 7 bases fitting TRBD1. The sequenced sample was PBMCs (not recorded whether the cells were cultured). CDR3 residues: CAISEGRGSGYTF. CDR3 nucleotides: TGTGCCATCAGTGAGGGCAGGGGGTCTGGCTACACCTTC.